The 12 T cell receptor beta chains presented below share a single source sample, sequenced in a study of CD8 T cell repertoires and HIV-1 epitope variants. Generated by immunoSEQ multiplex PCR, the TCRdb table keeps only in-frame clones and is missing some. The sample consists of 4,800 or so clones, around two thirds of them appearing once. These receptors have no identified antigens. The sample consisted of cultured CD8+ T cells derived from PBMCs. The receptors originated from a male donor with HIV.

The chain couples TRBV6-1 to TRBJ2-2; 7 nucleotides agree with TRBD2. V shed 10 bases, J shed 8 bases, and the junction held 10 bases outside the gene matches. CDR1 is MNHNS, CDR2 SASEGT, per germline. This CDR3 is built from 13 residues. CDR3 sequence (DNA): TGTGCCACCTTACAGCGGGAAGGGGGGGAGCTGTTTTTT. Protein product: CATLQREGGELFF.

Only one count was recorded for this clone. This chain joins TRBV11-2 and TRBJ2-1, with D hard to call. The CDR3 extends over 11 amino acids. Trimming took off 5 bases at V and 7 bases at J, with 6 bases between the two ends. Germline CDR1 is SGHAT and CDR2 is FQNNGV. For the CDR3, the DNA is TGTGCCAGCAGCCTCGGGAATGAGCAGTTCTTC. Its protein product is CASSLGNEQFF.

This clone has only a few counts. This rearrangement joins TRBV11-3 to TRBJ2-7; 7 nucleotides agree with TRBD1. With 6 bases clipped from V and 5 bases from J, the junction kept 4 bases outside the gene matches. The CDR3 is 12 residues long. Germline values: CDR1 SGHNT, CDR2 YENEEA. The CDR3 loop reads CASSYTGDEQYF. The CDR3 DNA sequence: TGTGCCAGCAGTTATACAGGGGACGAGCAGTACTTC.

This clone was observed a handful of times. The rearrangement uses TRBV28 and TRBJ2-7, with TRBD1 matching over 10 bases. J was trimmed by 5 bases and V by 8 bases; bases with no gene match: 15. Germline assignment: CDR1 MDHEN and CDR2 SYDVKM. This CDR3 spans 16 amino acids. CDR3 sequence: CASRRPIRDRGDEQYF. The CDR3 coding sequence is TGTGCCAGCCGTCGGCCAATCCGGGACAGGGGAGACGAGCAGTACTTC.

There are a few counts of this clone. This chain uses TRBV10-3 with TRBJ1-1; tentative D call: TRBD1 (5 bases). Germline V gives CDR1 ENHRY, CDR2 SYGVKD. CDR3 length: 13 residues. V gave up 2 bases and J gave up 8 bases, with 12 bases separating them. The CDR3 DNA reads TGTGCCATCAGTGAGGGAGGGACCGCCGAAGCTTTCTTT. Its protein product is CAISEGGTAEAFF.

The table lists this clone with a few counts. The chain joins TRBV28 to TRBJ1-5; 10 bases are a match to TRBD1. Trimming cost V 5 bases and J 4 bases; bases outside gene matches: 5. The CDR3 totals 15 residues. Germline CDR1 reads MDHEN; CDR2 reads SYDVKM. CDR3 region: CASSLTGGSNQPQHF. The CDR3 nucleotides are TGTGCCAGCAGTCTGACAGGGGGCAGTAATCAGCCCCAGCATTTT.

This sequence joins TRBV19 and TRBJ2-3; D ambiguous. This CDR3 has 15 amino acids. Germline V lookup: CDR1 LNHDA, CDR2 SQIVND (reference sequence). Trimming took 0 bases from V and 0 from J, leaving 7 bases between them. The CDR3 here is CASSIDSGSTDTQYF. For the CDR3, the DNA is TGTGCCAGTAGTATAGACAGTGGGAGCACAGATACGCAGTATTTT.

CDR3 region: CASSPRGGNTGELFF. CDR3 nucleotide sequence: TGTGCCAGCAGCCCTCGGGGAGGGAACACCGGGGAGCTGTTTTTT. V usage is TRBV7-9 and J usage is TRBJ2-2, with D possibly TRBD2 on 6 matching bases. This CDR3 has 15 amino acids. Germline values: CDR1 SEHNR, CDR2 FQNEAQ (reference sequence). Deletions cut 5 bases from V and 1 base from J, with 11 bases between. The full variable domain, completed using reference TRBV7-9 and TRBJ2-2, is DTGVSQNPRHKITKRGQNVTFRCDPISEHNRLYWYRQTLGQGPEFLTYFQNEAQLEKSRLLSDRFSAERPKGSFSTLEIQRTEQGDSAMYLCASSPRGGNTGELFFGEGSRLTVL.

The chain joins TRBV19 to TRBJ2-7; no clear D. There are 13 residues in the CDR3. Per the germline V gene, CDR1 is LNHDA and CDR2 is SQIVND (reference sequence). The V and J ends lost 9 bases and 2 bases respectively, with 14 bases between them. In DNA form, the CDR3 reads TGTGCCAGCGGATCAAGAGGTACCTACGAGCAGTACTTC. It yields the protein CASGSRGTYEQYF.

The J gene is TRBJ2-7, the V gene TRBV6-1; 7 bases align to TRBD1. This CDR3 is built from 15 residues. In germline, CDR1 is MNHNS, CDR2 SASEGT. V shed 8 bases and J 2 bases; nucleotides not matched to a gene: 12. The CDR3 bases are TGTGCCAGCCGGGACAGTCCTAGGGGTGCCTACGAGCAGTACTTC. It specifies CASRDSPRGAYEQYF.

The chain is built from TRBV6-5 and TRBJ2-7, with D perhaps TRBD1 or TRBD2 (5 bases each). The germline gives CDR1 MNHEY, CDR2 SVGAGI. The CDR3 sequence is 15 residues long. The V and J ends lost 0 bases and 4 bases respectively, with 13 bases between them. The CDR3 coding sequence is TGTGCCAGCAGTTACTCTATGGGGACGACTTACGAGCAGTACTTC. Amino acids: CASSYSMGTTYEQYF.

This clone has just a few counts. DNA of the CDR3: TGCGCCAGCAGTTTTGGGCCCACCGGAGGCACTGAAGCTTTCTTT. Encoded protein: CASSFGPTGGTEAFF. V and J are TRBV5-1 and TRBJ1-1; D remains ambiguous. V dropped 5 bases and J dropped 4 bases, with 18 bases sitting between them. This CDR3 is 15 amino acids long. Germline values: CDR1 SGHRS, CDR2 YFSETQ.